The 12 T cell receptor beta chains given below trace back to one sample, sequenced in a study of cytomegalovirus exposure and HLA in healthy donors. With 60 Vbeta and 13 Jbeta primers, the PCR was carried out. TCRdb's table, derived via immunoSEQ multiplex PCR, lists solely in-frame clones and lacks some. Among fewer than 200,000 clones, 82% were seen once, and the ten largest hold 1.5%. The sample taken for sequencing was PBMCs. The receptors stem from a girl between 10 and 17 years old in good health and CMV-seropositive.

The chain combines TRBV6-5 with TRBJ2-7; tentatively, D is TRBD2 (6 bases). V gave up 6 bases and J gave up 6 bases, with 18 bases separating them. Per the germline V gene, CDR1 is MNHEY and CDR2 is SVGAGI. The CDR3 extends over 14 amino acids. The CDR3 sequence is CASSRWGQGGEQYF. The CDR3 DNA reads as TGTGCCAGCAGCCGGTGGGGCCAGGGAGGCGAGCAGTACTTC.

This chain uses TRBV27 with TRBJ2-7; D unclear. The germline V gene has CDR1 MNHEY and CDR2 SMNVEV (reference sequence). The CDR3 has 14 amino acids. V was shortened by 4 bases and J by 0 bases, with 10 bases between the two germline ends. The CDR3 sequence: CASSSFLSSYEQYF. The DNA for the CDR3 is TGTGCCAGCAGTTCCTTTCTAAGCTCCTACGAGCAGTACTTC.

This clone was detected once. This chain links TRBV27 with TRBJ2-7; 9 positions agree with TRBD1. V was pared by 6 bases and J by 6 bases, with 15 bases of the junction left unmatched. The germline CDR1 and CDR2 sequences are MNHEY and SMNVEV (reference sequence). This CDR3 is 16 amino acids long. CDR3 DNA: TGTGCCAGCAGCCGTTTGCCGGGACAGGGTATCCGCGAGCAGTACTTC. Its translation: CASSRLPGQGIREQYF.

The table lists this clone with a few counts. J is TRBJ2-1 and V is TRBV15; D gene uncertain. The V end was cut by 6 bases, the J end by 2 bases, with 8 bases between. In germline, CDR1 is LNHNV, CDR2 YYDKDF (reference sequence). The CDR3 contains 13 residues. The CDR3 coding sequence is TGTGCCACCAGAGCTTCCACCTACAATGAGCAGTTCTTC. The encoded protein is CATRASTYNEQFF.

J is TRBJ2-5 and V is TRBV25-1; 10 nucleotides agree with TRBD2. CDR1 and CDR2 from the germline V gene are MGHDK and SYGVNS. J gave up 5 bases and V 2 bases, and 8 bases lay outside the gene matches. CDR3 size: 16 residues. The CDR3 reads CASSEGRAGGPETQYF. In DNA form, the CDR3 reads TGTGCCAGCAGTGAAGGTCGAGCGGGGGGGCCGGAGACCCAGTACTTC.

The CDR3 DNA follows: TGTGCCAGCAGACTCCGGACTAGCGTCTACGAGCAGTACTTC. It yields the protein CASRLRTSVYEQYF. The V and J genes are TRBV27 and TRBJ2-7, with 9 positions matching TRBD2. Germline lookup yields CDR1 MNHEY and CDR2 SMNVEV (reference sequence). The CDR3 extends over 14 amino acids. V was pared by 6 bases and J by 3 bases, with 6 bases of the junction left unmatched.

The chain carries TRBV18 and TRBJ1-4; D possibly corresponds to TRBD1 (5 bases). V lost 3 bases, J lost 10 bases, and 15 bases lay in between. The germline CDR1 and CDR2 sequences are KGHSH and LQKENI. The CDR3 sequence is 14 residues long. CDR3 DNA sequence: TGTGCCAGCTCACCGGACTTAGGCGGGGGAAAACTGTTTTTT. This encodes CASSPDLGGGKLFF.

The rearrangement links TRBV4-2 to TRBJ1-5, with TRBD1 matching 7 bases. V was pared by 4 bases and J by 2 bases, with 2 bases of the junction left unmatched. The CDR3 extends over 14 amino acids. The germline CDR1 and CDR2 sequences are LGHNA and YNFKEQ. CDR3 loop: CASSPDRGNQPQHF. CDR3 nucleotide sequence: TGTGCCAGCAGCCCAGACAGGGGCAATCAGCCCCAGCATTTT.

This chain links TRBV18 with TRBJ1-2; D gene unclear. CDR1 is KGHSH, CDR2 LQKENI, per germline. The CDR3 is 15 amino acids. Trimming took 3 bases from V and 4 from J, leaving 15 bases between them. The CDR3 loop is CASSPTGKWSYGYTF. CDR3 DNA sequence: TGTGCCAGCTCACCTACGGGAAAATGGAGCTATGGCTACACCTTC.

This chain uses TRBV28 with TRBJ1-1; unclear D gene. The CDR3 contains 16 residues. In germline, CDR1 is MDHEN, CDR2 SYDVKM. The V end lost 1 base, the J end lost 1 base, and 13 bases lay between the germline ends. The DNA of the CDR3 is TGTGCCAGCAGTTTATCCGGGCGGGCCTGGAACACTGAAGCTTTCTTT. Translated, it gives CASSLSGRAWNTEAFF.

The V call is TRBV10-3, the J call TRBJ2-1; possibly TRBD1 for D (7 bases). The CDR3 contains 15 residues. Per the germline V gene, CDR1 is ENHRY and CDR2 is SYGVKD. Trimming removed 6 bases at V and 0 bases at J, with 12 bases between. The CDR3 loop reads CAIRTRDSSYNEQFF. CDR3 sequence (DNA): TGTGCCATCAGGACGCGGGACAGCTCCTACAATGAGCAGTTCTTC.

The chain joins TRBV2 to TRBJ1-4; no clear D gene. Deletions cut 8 bases from V and 8 bases from J, with 21 bases between. The CDR3 has 15 amino acids. Looked up from germline, CDR1 is SNHLY and CDR2 is FYNNEI. The DNA of the CDR3 is TGTGCCAGCGTATCATGGGCGCCATCTGGCGAAAAACTGTTTTTT. Its translation is CASVSWAPSGEKLFF.